The 14 T cell receptor beta chains below were found in one sample sequenced in a study of cytomegalovirus exposure and HLA in healthy donors. The assay was immunoSEQ multiplex PCR, and TCRdb's table has in-frame clones only and misses some. The sample contains 200,000 to 250,000 clones, 80% to 90% of which appear only once. The sample was PBMCs. Every receptor here comes from a man between 18 and 29 years old in good health and CMV-seronegative.

This clone appeared once. The chain uses TRBV23-1 and TRBJ1-1; unclear D gene. TRBV23-1 is an ORF, with its function uncertain. Between the trimmed V and J ends, which lost 0 bases and 0 bases, there was a span of 8 bases. The CDR3 is 15 residues long. The CDR3 DNA reads TGCGCCAGCAGTCAATCGCGGTGGCTGAACACTGAAGCTTTCTTT. It specifies CASSQSRWLNTEAFF.

This CDR3 reads CASSPRRSTDTQYF. Here the CDR3 DNA reads TGTGCCAGCTCACCACGGCGGAGCACAGATACGCAGTATTTT. The chain couples TRBV18 to TRBJ2-3; D ambiguous. Trimming took off 1 base at V and 0 bases at J, with 5 bases between the two ends. Germline V CDR1 and CDR2: KGHSH, LQKENI. The length of the CDR3 is 14 residues.

This chain joins TRBV29-1 and TRBJ2-3; D may be TRBD1 (5 bases). Germline V gives CDR1 SQVTM, CDR2 ANQGSEA. V was pared by 3 bases and J by 2 bases, with 18 bases between. This CDR3 spans 16 amino acids. The DNA of the CDR3 is TGCAGCGTTGACGGCAGGGTAGGGTTTGTCACAGATACGCAGTATTTT. Its protein product is CSVDGRVGFVTDTQYF.

This clone was seen a handful of times. This CDR3 is also generated by other DNA sequences in the sample. V and J are TRBV27 and TRBJ2-7, with 8 bases fitting TRBD1. The CDR3 consists of 14 residues. V lost 2 bases, J lost 7 bases, and 7 bases stayed unmatched. Germline V CDR1 and CDR2: MNHEY, SMNVEV (reference sequence). CDR3 in DNA: TGTGCCAGCAGTTTAGCCACAGGGGGAAGGGAGCAGTACTTC. This translates into CASSLATGGREQYF.

This clone was observed a single time. The chain combines TRBV9 with TRBJ2-3, with 11 positions matching TRBD2. Germline loops: CDR1 SGDLS, CDR2 YYNGEE. The CDR3 sequence is 17 residues long. The V segment lost 5 bases and the J segment 0 bases; nucleotides outside the gene matches: 8. CDR3 sequence reads: CASSSFGLAGSTDTQYF. CDR3 nucleotides: TGTGCCAGCAGTAGCTTCGGACTAGCGGGTAGCACAGATACGCAGTATTTT.

On this clone itself: The germline gene is not matched at one end of the junction; a read error may be the cause. V and J are TRBV25-1 and TRBJ2-7; unclear D gene. The CDR3 consists of 14 residues. Per the germline V gene, CDR1 is MGHDK and CDR2 is SYGVNS. The CDR3 bases are TGTGCCAGCAGTGAATCCGCAGTCTCCTCCGAGCAGTACTTC. Translating gives CASSESAVSSEQYF.

The gene calls are TRBV4-3 and TRBJ1-2; maybe TRBD1 (6 bases). CDR3 length equals 14 residues. Per the germline V gene, CDR1 is LGHNA and CDR2 is YSLEER. V was trimmed by 4 bases and J by 2 bases, leaving 11 bases between them. Written as DNA, the CDR3 is TGCGCCAGCAGCCTAGCTCAGGGGAACTATGGCTACACCTTC. Translating it yields CASSLAQGNYGYTF.

The chain joins TRBV6-6 to TRBJ2-1, with 8 bases fitting TRBD1. The junction had 7 bases not matched to a gene; V was cut back by 0 bases and J by 6 bases. This CDR3 has 16 residues. CDR1 and CDR2 (germline): MNHNY, SVGAGI (reference sequence). The CDR3 loop reads CASSYSTTGGSNEQFF. DNA of the CDR3: TGTGCCAGCAGTTACTCGACAACAGGGGGGTCCAATGAGCAGTTCTTC.

V usage is TRBV9 and J usage is TRBJ1-3; D is possibly TRBD1 (6 bases). The CDR3 has 14 amino acids. V was pared by 0 bases and J by 7 bases, with 11 bases between. Per the germline V gene, CDR1 is SGDLS and CDR2 is YYNGEE. The CDR3 is CASSVDGQTNTIYF. For the CDR3, the DNA is TGTGCCAGCAGCGTAGACGGACAGACCAACACCATATATTTT.

The chain has TRBV7-9 and TRBJ2-7; maybe TRBD1 (6 bases). The V gene's germline CDR1 is SEHNR and CDR2 FQNEAQ (reference sequence). The V end lost 3 bases, the J end lost 7 bases, and 19 bases lay between the germline ends. CDR3 length: 15 amino acids. CDR3 in amino acids: CASSFDVGGFGEQYF. CDR3 DNA sequence: TGTGCCAGCAGCTTCGATGTTGGGGGCTTCGGGGAGCAGTACTTC.

This clone was observed once. The J gene is TRBJ2-1, the V gene TRBV2; 9 positions match TRBD1. The germline gives CDR1 SNHLY, CDR2 FYNNEI. The V and J ends lost 1 base and 11 bases, in that order; junction bases with no gene match: 12. This CDR3 has 16 amino acids. The DNA of the CDR3 is TGTGCCAGCAGTGAAGATGAGGACAGGGGCCTCGGAAAGCAGTTCTTC. As protein: CASSEDEDRGLGKQFF.

The chain has TRBV5-6 and TRBJ2-7, with a weak D call TRBD2 (5 bases). CDR1 SGHDT and CDR2 YYEEEE come from the germline V gene. Trimming stripped 7 bases from V and 4 bases from J, with 9 bases between. This CDR3 spans 11 amino acids. The CDR3 bases are TGTGCCAGCTCTGAGGGATACGAGCAGTACTTC. This codes for CASSEGYEQYF.

The rearrangement links TRBV27 to TRBJ2-7, with 7 bases lining up with TRBD1. The J segment lost 4 bases and the V segment lost 3 bases, leaving 12 bases of the junction unmatched. Germline V lookup: CDR1 MNHEY, CDR2 SMNVEV (reference sequence). There are 16 residues in the CDR3. CDR3 residues: CASSFDRARSGYEQYF. DNA of the CDR3: TGTGCCAGCAGTTTCGACAGGGCGAGGAGTGGATACGAGCAGTACTTC.

This rearrangement joins TRBV4-1 to TRBJ2-1; no definite D call. CDR3 length equals 13 residues. With 1 base removed from V and 5 bases from J, the gap between germline ends came to 6 bases. Germline V gene lookup returns CDR1 MGHRA and CDR2 YSYEKL. The CDR3 coding sequence is TGCGCCAGCAGCCAAGGGGCCGACAATGAGCAGTTCTTC. As protein: CASSQGADNEQFF.